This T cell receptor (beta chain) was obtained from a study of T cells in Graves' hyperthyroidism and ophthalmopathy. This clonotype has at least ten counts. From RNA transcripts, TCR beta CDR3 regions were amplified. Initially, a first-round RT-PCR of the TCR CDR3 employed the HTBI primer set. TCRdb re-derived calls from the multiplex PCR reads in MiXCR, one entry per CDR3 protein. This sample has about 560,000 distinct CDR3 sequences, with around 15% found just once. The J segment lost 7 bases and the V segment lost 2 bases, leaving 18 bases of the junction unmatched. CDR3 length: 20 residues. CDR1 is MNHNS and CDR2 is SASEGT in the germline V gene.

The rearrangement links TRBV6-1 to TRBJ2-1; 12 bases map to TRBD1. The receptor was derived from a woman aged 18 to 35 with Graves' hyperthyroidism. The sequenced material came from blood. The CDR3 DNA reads TGTGCCAGCAGTGAAATCTTGCTATGGGACAGGGGGCGATTGGTGAATGAGCAGTTCTTC. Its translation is CASSEILLWDRGRLVNEQFF.